This entry is about one T cell receptor (beta chain). This sample was included in a study of shared clonotypes between healthy human individuals. Repertoires were generated with immunoSEQ multiplex PCR, while TCRdb's copy carries only in-frame clones and drops some. The sample carries 2 million to 3 million clones, 93% recorded once. Sequencing was done on a sample of naive CD4+ T cells from PBMCs. The sample's subset: CD45RA+ positively selected. The receptor's source is a man aged 18 to 29 in good health. Some clones in this sample may be carry-over from other donors' samples.

The DNA for the CDR3 is TGTGCCACCTCTTTTTCGAGCGGGAGTAAGTCGGTGCAGTACTTC. Translating gives CATSFSSGSKSVQYF. The gene calls are TRBV2 and TRBJ2-7; 8 nucleotides agree with TRBD2. Germline CDR1 and CDR2: SNHLY and FYNNEI. This CDR3 region has 15 residues. J was trimmed by 9 bases and V by 10 bases; bases with no gene match: 20.